Reported below is one T cell receptor beta chain. These data originate in a study of T cells expressing NK-cell markers. The CDR3 totals 14 residues. The germline V gene encodes CDR1 SGHKS and CDR2 YYEKEE (reference sequence). TCRdb re-called the 5' RACE reads, yielding one record per CDR3 amino acid sequence without DNA. The listing records 500,000 to 700,000 distinct CDR3 sequences. The sample taken for sequencing was blood T cells: a sorted CD56 or NKG2C T cell subset, CD4+ or CD8+ T cells, or bulk PBMC T cells (not recorded which). The clonotype originates from a man aged 18 to 30 in good health. The chain combines TRBV5-5 with TRBJ1-2; the TRBD1 assignment by TCRdb is unverifiable without DNA. The CDR3 is CASSLQVRGSGYTF.